This passage covers 13 T cell receptor beta chains from one sample sequenced in a study of T cell repertoires in cytomegalovirus infection. From the reads, TCRdb called clonotypes with MiXCR, one entry per CDR3 protein. This table holds roughly 310,000 distinct CDR3 sequences, roughly 17% found once. The sequenced sample consisted of PBMCs. All receptors come from a human donor in good health (CMV status not recorded). Some clones in this sample may be carry-over from other donors' samples.

The chain uses TRBV7-3 and TRBJ2-2; D might be TRBD2 (6 bases). The V gene lost 5 bases and the J gene lost 5 bases, with 12 bases spanning the gap. This CDR3 has 14 residues. Germline CDR1 SGHTA, CDR2 FQGTGA. In nucleotides, the CDR3 is TGTGCCAGCAGCCTGGGACTGGCAACCGGGGAGCTGTTTTTT. The encoded protein is CASSLGLATGELFF.

In this sample, this clonotype turned up a few times. This sequence joins TRBV2 and TRBJ2-1; 8 positions match TRBD2. The CDR3 runs to 16 residues. CDR1 is SNHLY and CDR2 is FYNNEI in the germline V gene. J was trimmed by 8 bases and V by 1 base; bases with no gene match: 10. CDR3 DNA sequence: TGTGCCAGCAGTGAAGGGGGGGGCCGGGAGGGCCATGAGCAGTTCTTC. The encoded protein is CASSEGGGREGHEQFF.

This clonotype occurred many times. This chain links TRBV7-2 with TRBJ1-2, with D perhaps TRBD1 (6 bases). The V end lost 5 bases, the J end lost 2 bases, and 21 bases lay between the germline ends. The CDR3 loop spans 17 amino acids. The germline gives CDR1 SGHTA, CDR2 FQGNSA. The CDR3 DNA reads as TGTGCCAGCAGCCCAGGGGCCGGGACCCTCCGAAACTATGGCTACACCTTC. This gives the protein CASSPGAGTLRNYGYTF.

The chain links TRBV2 to TRBJ1-1; TRBD1 might be the D (5 bases). Trimming pared 4 bases from V and 2 bases from J, leaving 11 bases between. Germline V gives CDR1 SNHLY, CDR2 FYNNEI. The CDR3 totals 14 residues. The CDR3, as DNA: TGTGCCAGCAGTGTTGAGGGGTATAACACTGAAGCTTTCTTT. This codes for CASSVEGYNTEAFF.

This clonotype was seen ten or more times. The rearrangement links TRBV28 to TRBJ1-2, with D possibly TRBD1 on 5 matching bases. The V gene's germline CDR1 is MDHEN and CDR2 SYDVKM. Trimming stripped 2 bases from V and 7 bases from J, with 14 bases between. There are 14 residues in the CDR3. The CDR3 sequence is CASSLIRGLIGYTF. In nucleotides, the CDR3 is TGTGCCAGCAGTTTAATAAGGGGTCTTATTGGCTACACCTTC.

In its sample, this clonotype was seen many times. CDR3 sequence: CASSPAVYQETQYF. CDR3 sequence (DNA): TGTGCCAGCAGCCCAGCAGTGTACCAAGAGACCCAGTACTTC. This rearrangement joins TRBV11-1 to TRBJ2-5; D is unclear. The germline CDR1 and CDR2 sequences are SGHAT and FQDESV (reference sequence). V shed 5 bases and J shed 0 bases, with 10 bases lying between them. CDR3 length: 14 residues. The entire variable domain, with the rest obtained from reference TRBV11-1 and TRBJ2-5, is as follows: EAEVAQSPRYKITEKSQAVAFWCDPISGHATLYWYRQILGQGPELLVQFQDESVVDDSQLPKDRFSAERLKGVDSTLKIQPAELGDSAMYLCASSPAVYQETQYFGPGTRLLVL.

The chain joins TRBV2 to TRBJ1-4; possibly TRBD1 for D (5 bases). Trimming took off 8 bases at V and 4 bases at J, with 14 bases between the two ends. The CDR3 contains 14 residues. Germline CDR1 SNHLY, CDR2 FYNNEI. The CDR3 here is CASQQGVGNEKLFF. Here the CDR3 DNA reads TGTGCCAGCCAGCAGGGAGTCGGTAATGAAAAACTGTTTTTT.

This clonotype turned up a few times. This rearrangement joins TRBV20-1 to TRBJ1-2; D is unclear. CDR3 length equals 12 residues. CDR1 and CDR2 (germline): DFQATT, SNEGSKA (reference sequence). V was trimmed by 1 base and J by 6 bases, leaving 9 bases between them. The CDR3: CSARGPTDGYTF. The CDR3 DNA reads as TGCAGTGCTAGAGGGCCGACGGATGGCTACACCTTC.

This clonotype has a handful of counts. The chain links TRBV7-2 to TRBJ2-1; TRBD2 matches 11 bases. J lost 10 bases, V lost 5 bases, and 19 bases had no gene match. CDR3 length: 18 residues. In germline, CDR1 is SGHTA, CDR2 FQGNSA. Here the CDR3 DNA reads TGTGCCAGCAGCCGATATCCCGGGACTAGCGGTACGGCGGTAGAGCAGTTCTTC. Residues: CASSRYPGTSGTAVEQFF.

Only a few counts were recorded for this clonotype. The CDR3 sequence is CASSLEISREQYF. CDR3 DNA: TGTGCCAGCAGCTTGGAGATATCGAGGGAGCAGTACTTC. V is TRBV7-9 and J is TRBJ2-7, with no clear D. The germline gives CDR1 SEHNR, CDR2 FQNEAQ (reference sequence). There are 13 residues in the CDR3. Trimming took 3 bases from V and 7 from J, leaving 13 bases between them.

This clonotype was picked up many times. The chain combines TRBV7-2 with TRBJ1-6; D unresolved. Between the trimmed V and J ends, which lost 1 base and 3 bases, there was a span of 13 bases. Germline V lookup: CDR1 SGHTA, CDR2 FQGNSA. The CDR3 length is 17 residues. The CDR3 region is CASSLDLVLGYNSPLHF. CDR3 coding DNA: TGTGCCAGCAGCTTAGACTTGGTCCTAGGCTATAATTCACCCCTCCACTTT.

This chain uses TRBV20-1 with TRBJ2-5; TRBD1 might be the D (5 bases). The CDR3 sequence is 12 residues long. Germline V CDR1 and CDR2: DFQATT, SNEGSKA (reference sequence). V was clipped by 5 bases and J by 10 bases, with 17 bases between them. DNA of the CDR3: TGCAGTGCTGGGCTGGACATTTCGGGCCAGTACTTC. As protein: CSAGLDISGQYF.

This clonotype was counted between two and nine times. The V and J genes are TRBV7-9 and TRBJ2-5, with D possibly matching TRBD2 (5 bases). Trimming took off 8 bases at V and 0 bases at J, with 13 bases between the two ends. This CDR3 has 14 residues. In germline, CDR1 is SEHNR, CDR2 FQNEAQ (reference sequence). The CDR3 DNA follows: TGTGCCAGCGATGGCGGGTCCTACCAAGAGACCCAGTACTTC. As protein: CASDGGSYQETQYF.